This is a list of T cell receptor beta chains from one sample in a study of spatial heterogeneity in lung cancer. TCRdb re-analysed the 5' RACE reads in MiXCR, keeping a single row per CDR3 protein. Of around 1,200 distinct CDR3 sequences in the sample, almost 30% were seen once. Sequencing was performed on lung tumor tissue, taken at surgery. The receptors shown here come from a male donor with early-stage non-small cell lung cancer. Both conserved end residues are part of each CDR3. A D gene is named only where the DNA matches it firmly. Some rows mark clone size as missing; the rest say once, few, many or name a class of expanded clone.

CDR3: CATGSYNEQFF
DNA: TGTGCCACCGGATCCTACAATGAGCAGTTCTTC
V: TRBV15
J: TRBJ2-1
size: medium-sized
D: -

CDR3: CSARRGLGAFF
DNA: TGCAGTGCTAGGAGGGGGCTGGGAGCTTTCTTT
V: TRBV20-1
J: TRBJ1-1
size: -
D: TRBD1

CDR3: CASSAGAWNTF
DNA: TGCGCCAGCAGTGCAGGGGCGTGGAACACCTTC
V: TRBV10-2
J: TRBJ1-2
size: large
D: -

CDR3: CASSLVGRSSYNEQFF
DNA: TGTGCCAGCAGCTTAGTGGGCCGTAGCTCCTACAATGAGCAGTTCTTC
V: TRBV7-2
J: TRBJ2-1
size: few
D: -

CDR3: CATSARTNEKLFF
DNA: TGTGCCACCAGTGCCAGGACTAATGAAAAACTGTTTTTT
V: TRBV24-1
J: TRBJ1-4
size: -
D: -

CDR3: CASSPLGQVSGNTIYF
DNA: TGTGCCAGCAGCCCCCTGGGACAGGTCTCGGGAAACACCATATATTTT
V: TRBV11-2
J: TRBJ1-3
size: -
D: TRBD1

CDR3: CASSFQEDEQYF
DNA: TGTGCCAGCAGCTTTCAGGAGGACGAGCAGTACTTC
V: TRBV5-5
J: TRBJ2-7
size: few
D: -

CDR3: CASSLTNTGELFF
DNA: TGTGCCAGCAGCCTTACCAACACCGGGGAGCTGTTTTTT
V: TRBV7-2
J: TRBJ2-2
size: medium-sized
D: -

CDR3: CASSPRGSDNSPLHF
DNA: TGTGCCAGCAGCCCCCGGGGGAGTGATAATTCACCCCTCCACTTT
V: TRBV3-1
J: TRBJ1-6
size: -
D: -

CDR3: CSAGTPPYEQYF
DNA: TGCAGTGCCGGAACCCCTCCCTACGAGCAGTACTTC
V: TRBV20-1
J: TRBJ2-7
size: medium-sized
D: -

CDR3: CASSPGSGYTF
DNA: TGTGCCAGCAGTCCAGGGTCCGGCTACACCTTC
V: TRBV6-5
J: TRBJ1-2
size: few
D: -

CDR3: CASSPLGAGWGYGYTF
DNA: TGTGCCAGCAGTCCCCTAGGCGCGGGATGGGGCTATGGCTACACCTTC
V: TRBV27
J: TRBJ1-2
size: medium-sized
D: -

CDR3: CASSPGTATNEQFF
DNA: TGTGCCAGCTCACCAGGAACAGCCACCAATGAGCAGTTCTTC
V: TRBV18
J: TRBJ2-1
size: -
D: -

CDR3: CAGARAGRGNEQFF
DNA: TGTGCCGGGGCGAGGGCGGGGAGGGGCAATGAGCAGTTCTTC
V: TRBV25-1
J: TRBJ2-1
size: few
D: TRBD2

CDR3: CASSSQAWDTEAFF
DNA: TGTGCCAGTAGTAGTCAGGCATGGGACACTGAAGCTTTCTTT
V: TRBV19
J: TRBJ1-1
size: few
D: -

CDR3: CASSSGTGSDEQYF
DNA: TGCGCCAGCAGCTCCGGGACAGGGTCCGACGAGCAGTACTTC
V: TRBV5-1
J: TRBJ2-7
size: -
D: TRBD1

CDR3: CASNIQGSTEAFF
DNA: TGTGCCAGCAATATACAGGGGTCCACTGAAGCTTTCTTT
V: TRBV6-1
J: TRBJ1-1
size: few
D: TRBD1

CDR3: CASSAPGQGRNEQFF
DNA: TGTGCCAGCAGCGCCCCGGGACAGGGCCGCAATGAGCAGTTCTTC
V: TRBV28
J: TRBJ2-1
size: -
D: TRBD1

CDR3: CSAPEHRDNSYEQYF
DNA: TGCAGTGCACCCGAGCACCGGGACAATTCCTACGAGCAGTACTTC
V: TRBV20-1
J: TRBJ2-7
size: large
D: -

CDR3: CASSQPGLAGGRWTTDTQYF
DNA: TGTGCCAGCAGCCAACCGGGACTAGCGGGGGGGCGATGGACCACAGATACGCAGTATTTT
V: TRBV5-6
J: TRBJ2-3
size: few
D: TRBD2

CDR3: CASRTSIETQYF
DNA: TGTGCCAGCAGGACCTCGATAGAGACCCAGTACTTC
V: TRBV6-4
J: TRBJ2-5
size: -
D: -

CDR3: CASSPPRGQRTEAFF
DNA: TGTGCCAGCTCACCACCGAGGGGTCAGAGGACTGAAGCTTTCTTT
V: TRBV18
J: TRBJ1-1
size: -
D: -

CDR3: CASSPRWLQGTEAFF
DNA: TGTGCCAGCAGCCCCCGCTGGCTACAGGGCACTGAAGCTTTCTTT
V: TRBV7-2
J: TRBJ1-1
size: few
D: -